The sequence of this TCR beta chain was determined in a study of cytomegalovirus exposure and HLA in healthy donors. Whole-study results and caveats: As immune exposure information, only CMV serostatus was available.

CDR3 length: 14 residues. Germline-derived CDR1 and CDR2 are GTSNPN and SVGIG (reference sequence). Trimming removed 0 bases at V and 2 bases at J, with 10 bases between. PCR employed 60 Vbeta and 13 Jbeta primers. Clones were read by immunoSEQ multiplex PCR, and TCRdb kept only the in-frame ones, dropping some. The sample includes 56,000 or so clones. Of note for this clone: Its antigen remains unknown.

The genes are TRBV30 and TRBJ1-2; perhaps TRBD1 as D (6 bases). The specimen was PBMCs. The sequence was collected from a female donor in good health and CMV-seronegative. In DNA form, the CDR3 reads TGTGCCTGGAGTGTAGGGCAGGGGAACTATGGCTACACCTTC. It specifies CAWSVGQGNYGYTF.